The 29 T cell receptor beta chains reported below all come from one sample, sequenced in a study of cytomegalovirus exposure and HLA in healthy donors. The PCR ran on 60 Vbeta and 13 Jbeta primers. TCRdb keeps only in-frame clones here, not all; method: immunoSEQ multiplex PCR. The sample contains roughly 150,000 clones, roughly 88% of which appear only once. The sequenced sample was PBMCs. These receptors all come from a young woman in good health and CMV-seronegative.

The gene calls are TRBV9 and TRBJ2-7; no reliable D call. This CDR3 region has 15 residues. From germline, CDR1 is SGDLS and CDR2 YYNGEE. Trimming removed 0 bases from V and 3 bases from J, with 13 bases in between. CDR3 nucleotides: TGTGCCAGCAGCGTAGGAAGCGCTAAACTCTACGAGCAGTACTTC. Amino acid sequence: CASSVGSAKLYEQYF.

The CDR3 DNA sequence: TGTGCCAGCAGCCCGGCGGCCACCTCTGGAAACACCATATATTTT. This gives the protein CASSPAATSGNTIYF. The V gene is TRBV11-3, the J gene TRBJ1-3; D remains ambiguous. The germline CDR1 and CDR2 sequences are SGHNT and YENEEA. There are 15 residues in the CDR3. V lost 5 bases to trimming and J lost 0 bases, with 11 bases between them.

This rearrangement joins TRBV5-5 to TRBJ2-7; TRBD2 aligns across 8 bases. The V and J ends lost 4 bases and 2 bases, in that order; junction bases with no gene match: 5. CDR3 length: 14 amino acids. The germline CDR1 and CDR2 sequences are SGHKS and YYEKEE (reference sequence). In DNA, the CDR3 is TGTGCCAGCAGCCTGGTAGCGGGGACCTACGAGCAGTACTTC. It encodes CASSLVAGTYEQYF.

The rearrangement joins TRBV5-1 to TRBJ1-1; D gene ambiguous. CDR3 length: 15 residues. Germline-derived CDR1 and CDR2 are SGHRS and YFSETQ. Trimming shortened V by 0 bases and J by 1 base, and 10 bases separated the two germline ends. CDR3: CASSLVAGGNTEAFF. CDR3 nucleotide sequence: TGCGCCAGCAGCTTGGTGGCAGGAGGGAACACTGAAGCTTTCTTT.

This chain connects TRBV5-1 to TRBJ2-7; D possibly corresponds to TRBD2 (6 bases). Between the trimmed V and J ends, which lost 4 bases and 5 bases, there was a span of 13 bases. Germline loops: CDR1 SGHRS, CDR2 YFSETQ. The CDR3 runs 13 residues. The CDR3 reads CASSPGGVHEQYF. The CDR3 DNA reads as TGCGCCAGCAGCCCCGGAGGGGTCCACGAGCAGTACTTC.

The gene calls are TRBV6-5 and TRBJ1-1; 9 bases map to TRBD1. The CDR3 has 13 amino acids. With 3 bases clipped from V and 14 bases from J, the junction kept 10 bases outside the gene matches. Germline V lookup: CDR1 MNHEY, CDR2 SVGAGI. The CDR3 reads CASSYEQGALGFF. For the CDR3, the DNA is TGTGCCAGCAGTTATGAACAGGGGGCATTGGGATTCTTT.

To note about this clone: The junction departs from the called germline gene at one end, perhaps through a read error. The chain uses TRBV6-1 and TRBJ1-2, with 7 positions matching TRBD1. Germline CDR1 and CDR2: MNHNS and SASEGT. The length of the CDR3 is 12 residues. The CDR3 protein is CASSLPSTGRVF. CDR3 coding DNA: TGTGCCAGCAGTCTACCTTCGACAGGGCGAGTCTTC.

This chain connects TRBV7-9 to TRBJ2-4; D not certain. V gave up 1 base and J gave up 6 bases, with 4 bases separating them. The CDR3 extends over 12 amino acids. Per germline, CDR1 SEHNR and CDR2 FQNEAQ (reference sequence). CDR3 bases: TGTGCCAGCAGCTTAGGAGGAAACATTCAGTACTTC. Its translation is CASSLGGNIQYF.

This chain uses TRBV6-1 with TRBJ1-1; no reliable D call. Trimming removed 3 bases at V and 1 base at J, with 18 bases between. The CDR3 extends over 17 amino acids. Germline V lookup: CDR1 MNHNS, CDR2 SASEGT. CDR3 in amino acids: CASSDPASRRRNTEAFF. The CDR3 nucleotides read TGTGCCAGCAGTGACCCTGCATCACGGCGGCGGAACACTGAAGCTTTCTTT.

This clone has just one count. The junction shows a germline mismatch at one end, possibly a read error. The chain employs TRBV11-2 and TRBJ2-3, with TRBD1 as a possible D gene (6 bases). The CDR3 extends over 13 amino acids. CDR1 and CDR2 from the germline V gene are SGHAT and FQNNGV. CDR3 coding DNA: TGTGCCAGCAGCATAGACAGGACAGATACGCAGTATTTT. Translated, it gives CASSIDRTDTQYF.

The chain links TRBV4-1 to TRBJ1-3; 10 nucleotides align to TRBD1. CDR1 is MGHRA, CDR2 YSYEKL, per germline. CDR3 length: 19 residues. Trimming cost V 6 bases and J 0 bases; bases outside gene matches: 14. CDR3 region: CASSPSGQGGPLSGNTIYF. In DNA form, the CDR3 reads TGCGCCAGCAGTCCGTCCGGACAGGGGGGCCCACTCTCTGGAAACACCATATATTTT.

The chain has TRBV30 and TRBJ1-2; D is undetermined. Germline V gene sequence: CDR1 GTSNPN, CDR2 SVGIG (reference sequence). This CDR3 is 14 amino acids long. V was cut by 2 bases and J by 4 bases, with 14 bases left in between. This CDR3 reads CAWSPRESSYGYTF. The DNA for the CDR3 is TGTGCCTGGAGTCCACGGGAGTCTTCCTATGGCTACACCTTC.

The V call is TRBV5-1, the J call TRBJ2-5, with TRBD2 matching over 10 bases. Germline V gene data show CDR1 as SGHRS and CDR2 as YFSETQ. The V gene end was trimmed by 0 bases and the J gene end by 6 bases; junction bases not matched to a gene: 8. The CDR3 consists of 16 residues. The chain's CDR3 is CASSLASSGGQKTQYF. The CDR3 DNA reads as TGCGCCAGCAGCTTGGCTAGTAGCGGGGGGCAAAAGACCCAGTACTTC.

The V and J genes are TRBV11-2 and TRBJ1-2; no firm D call. CDR1 SGHAT and CDR2 FQNNGV come from the germline V gene. The CDR3 runs to 15 residues. V gave up 0 bases and J gave up 0 bases, with 8 bases separating them. The CDR3 sequence: CASSLDLYANYGYTF. In DNA form, the CDR3 reads TGTGCCAGCAGCTTAGATTTGTATGCTAACTATGGCTACACCTTC.

The chain couples TRBV10-3 to TRBJ1-2; 8 positions agree with TRBD1. Unmatched junction bases numbered 3, after V lost 8 bases and J lost 4 bases. Germline loops: CDR1 ENHRY, CDR2 SYGVKD. There are 12 residues in the CDR3. The chain's CDR3 is CAIGGTGYGYTF. The DNA for the CDR3 is TGTGCCATCGGGGGGACAGGCTATGGCTACACCTTC.

This clone was detected a few times. The chain uses TRBV30 and TRBJ1-5; D is unresolved. CDR1 is GTSNPN, CDR2 SVGIG, per germline (reference sequence). The CDR3 is 13 residues long. Between the trimmed V and J ends, which lost 0 bases and 6 bases, there was a span of 9 bases. CDR3: CAWSVESGQPQHF. Written as DNA, the CDR3 is TGTGCCTGGAGTGTAGAATCGGGTCAGCCCCAGCATTTT. Combining the CDR3 with reference TRBV30 and TRBJ1-5 gives the whole variable domain SQTIHQWPATLVQPVGSPLSLECTVEGTSNPNLYWYRQAAGRGLQLLFYSVGIGQISSEVPQNLSASRPQDRQFILSSKKLLLSDSGFYLCAWSVESGQPQHFGDGTRLSIL.

This clone has more than one count but fewer than ten. The rearrangement links TRBV18 to TRBJ1-1, with 7 bases aligning to TRBD1. Germline V lookup: CDR1 KGHSH, CDR2 LQKENI. The V gene end was trimmed by 5 bases and the J gene end by 6 bases; junction bases not matched to a gene: 12. CDR3 length: 15 residues. The CDR3, as DNA: TGTGCCAGCTCAGGAAGCAGGGGGTCTGACGCTGAAGCTTTCTTT. This sequence encodes CASSGSRGSDAEAFF.

This chain joins TRBV10-1 and TRBJ1-5, with D unclear. Trimming took off 6 bases at V and 7 bases at J, with 13 bases between the two ends. The CDR3 covers 13 residues. Germline CDR1 WNHNN, CDR2 SYGVQD (reference sequence). This CDR3 is CASSRDRGQPQHF. The CDR3 coding sequence is TGCGCCAGCAGCCGAGATCGGGGACAGCCCCAGCATTTT.

The chain joins TRBV28 to TRBJ1-5; D possibly corresponds to TRBD1 (6 bases). CDR1 and CDR2 from the germline V gene are MDHEN and SYDVKM. V lost 6 bases and J 9 bases, leaving 21 bases between the germline ends. This CDR3 spans 15 amino acids. The CDR3 protein is CASRYGQTLSWPQHF. The CDR3 bases are TGTGCCAGCAGATACGGACAGACTCTATCGTGGCCCCAGCATTTT.

This clone was seen just once. This chain connects TRBV11-1 to TRBJ2-5; perhaps TRBD1 as D (6 bases). The CDR3 sequence is 13 residues long. Germline V gives CDR1 SGHAT, CDR2 FQDESV (reference sequence). V was trimmed by 7 bases and J by 1 base, leaving 10 bases between them. Written as DNA, the CDR3 is TGTGCCAGCAAACTGACAGGCCAAGAGACCCAGTACTTC. This gives the protein CASKLTGQETQYF.

V is TRBV5-1 and J is TRBJ2-3, with 16 nucleotides matching TRBD2. From germline, CDR1 is SGHRS and CDR2 YFSETQ. The CDR3 contains 17 residues. The V gene end was trimmed by 3 bases and the J gene end by 5 bases; junction bases not matched to a gene: 6. The CDR3 spells CASSSGLAGGLRDTQYF. CDR3 sequence (DNA): TGCGCCAGCAGCTCGGGACTAGCGGGGGGGCTTAGAGATACGCAGTATTTT.

CDR3 DNA: TGTGCCAGCGCGATCGGGGGGGGAAGTAGGTCAGATACGCAGTATTTT. As protein: CASAIGGGSRSDTQYF. The chain is built from TRBV9 and TRBJ2-3; 8 bases fit TRBD2. The CDR3 is made up of 16 amino acids. Germline loops: CDR1 SGDLS, CDR2 YYNGEE. With 7 bases clipped from V and 4 bases from J, the junction kept 14 bases outside the gene matches.

The rearrangement uses TRBV10-1 and TRBJ2-3; weak D call: TRBD2 (7 bases). In germline, CDR1 is WNHNN, CDR2 SYGVQD (reference sequence). CDR3 length equals 17 residues. Trimming pared 3 bases from V and 6 bases from J, leaving 22 bases between. The CDR3: CASSDGGAAVRGDTQYF. CDR3 sequence (DNA): TGCGCCAGCAGTGATGGGGGGGCCGCCGTCCGAGGGGATACGCAGTATTTT.

The rearrangement uses TRBV7-9 and TRBJ1-1; D is possibly TRBD1 (5 bases). The CDR3 runs to 12 residues. Germline V gene sequence: CDR1 SEHNR, CDR2 FQNEAQ (reference sequence). V was clipped by 5 bases and J by 8 bases, with 12 bases between them. CDR3 bases: TGTGCCAGCAGCCAAGACAGAAACGAAGCTTTCTTT. Translation gives CASSQDRNEAFF.

The rearrangement joins TRBV28 to TRBJ2-7; 7 bases line up with TRBD2. CDR1 and CDR2 from the germline V gene are MDHEN and SYDVKM. This CDR3 has 14 amino acids. J was trimmed by 5 bases and V by 3 bases; bases with no gene match: 7. CDR3 coding DNA: TGTGCCAGCAGTTTCCACGGGGGGTTGAACGAGCAGTACTTC. Protein sequence: CASSFHGGLNEQYF.

The chain has TRBV28 and TRBJ1-5, with D possibly TRBD1 on 5 matching bases. The V end lost 2 bases, the J end lost 4 bases, and 12 bases lay between the germline ends. This CDR3 is 15 amino acids long. CDR1 and CDR2 (germline): MDHEN, SYDVKM. The CDR3 loop reads CASSLGGTSNQPQHF. The DNA for the CDR3 is TGTGCCAGCAGTTTAGGGGGGACCTCTAATCAGCCCCAGCATTTT.

J is TRBJ1-1 and V is TRBV5-1, with D maybe TRBD1 (5 bases). The V gene lost 4 bases and the J gene lost 0 bases, with 19 bases spanning the gap. Germline CDR1 SGHRS, CDR2 YFSETQ. The CDR3 spans 17 residues. The CDR3 protein is CASSPTSWGSLNTEAFF. CDR3 coding DNA: TGCGCCAGCAGCCCGACCTCCTGGGGCAGCTTGAACACTGAAGCTTTCTTT.

As to this clone: One end of the junction is discordant with germline, which a read error may explain. The V gene is TRBV6-1, the J gene TRBJ2-6, with D maybe TRBD1 (5 bases). Germline lookup yields CDR1 MNHNS and CDR2 SASEGT. CDR3 size: 15 residues. CDR3 nucleotides: TGTGCCAGCAGTGAAGTCTCCTCTGGGGCCAACGGCCTGACTTTC. Translating gives CASSEVSSGANGLTF.

The chain combines TRBV28 with TRBJ1-5; TRBD1 matches 11 bases. Germline lookup yields CDR1 MDHEN and CDR2 SYDVKM. V trimming: 3 bases; J trimming: 9 bases; junction bases outside the gene matches: 13. The CDR3 extends over 17 amino acids. CDR3: CASSFAPGQGGSRPQHF. The DNA of the CDR3 is TGTGCCAGCAGTTTCGCGCCGGGACAGGGGGGAAGTCGGCCCCAGCATTTT.